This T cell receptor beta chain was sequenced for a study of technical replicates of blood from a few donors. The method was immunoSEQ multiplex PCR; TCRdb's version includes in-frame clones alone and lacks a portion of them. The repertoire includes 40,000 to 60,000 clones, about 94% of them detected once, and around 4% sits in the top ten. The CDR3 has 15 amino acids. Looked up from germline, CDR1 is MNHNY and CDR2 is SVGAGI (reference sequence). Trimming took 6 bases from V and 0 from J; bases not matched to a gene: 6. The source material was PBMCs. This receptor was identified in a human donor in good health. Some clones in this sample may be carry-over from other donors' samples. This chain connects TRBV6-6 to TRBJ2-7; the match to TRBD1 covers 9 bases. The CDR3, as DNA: TGTGCCAGCAGGCAAGGGACAGGGAGCTCCTACGAGCAGTACTTC. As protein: CASRQGTGSSYEQYF.